The source of this TCR beta chain is a study of identical twins. Each CDR3 protein gets one entry after TCRdb re-called the 5' RACE reads with MiXCR. Counted here are about 890,000 distinct CDR3 sequences, about 12% occurring once; the ten biggest clones make up 1.5% to 2%. This clonotype has just a few counts. Its antigen remains unknown. Study observations and caveats: The authors drew conclusions from cross-sectional statistical analysis rather than following the same donors. Twin pairs had excess sharing that was weaker in beta out-of-frame sequences. Cord blood's abundant beta clonotypes had fewer insertions, unlike memory repertoires.

The CDR3 is made up of 18 amino acids. V shed 3 bases and J 1 base; nucleotides not matched to a gene: 8. Germline loops: CDR1 KGHDR, CDR2 SFDVKD. These sequences were also reported in another study, on yellow fever vaccine responses in identical twins.

The TCR originated in a woman under 30 in good health. The sequencing input was PBMCs. This chain joins TRBV24-1 and TRBJ2-1; 10 nucleotides line up with TRBD2. CDR3 nucleotide sequence: TGTGCCACCAGTGATCGGAGCGGGGGGGCCAAATCCTACAATGAGCAGTTCTTC. Its protein is CATSDRSGGAKSYNEQFF.